These T cell receptor beta chains were read from a single sample in a study of cytomegalovirus exposure and HLA in healthy donors. TCRdb's copy holds only in-frame clones and misses some; the assay was immunoSEQ multiplex PCR. This sample carries tens of thousands of clones, with 17% going to the ten biggest clones. Sequencing was carried out using PBMCs. The receptors come from a male donor in good health and CMV-seropositive. The CDR3 runs from the conserved cysteine through the conserved F or W. The order of the fields is CDR3 DNA, CDR3 protein, J gene, D gene, V gene. The D gene is left open where the match is weak.

TGCGCCAGCAGCTTGGAAGGGACTGCCAATGAGCAGTTCTTC,CASSLEGTANEQFF,TRBJ2-1,NA,TRBV5-1
TGTGCCTGGAGTTCAACAGCTTACGAGCAGTACTTC,CAWSSTAYEQYF,TRBJ2-7,NA,TRBV30
TGTGCCAGCGAATTTACAGGGTCTAATCAGCCCCAGCATTTT,CASEFTGSNQPQHF,TRBJ1-5,NA,TRBV19
TGTGCCAGCAGCTCGACAGGAGCCTACGAGCAGTACTTC,CASSSTGAYEQYF,TRBJ2-7,NA,TRBV5-8
TGTGCCAGCAGCCAAGATTTAGGTGGGGGCGCCTACGAGCAGTACTTC,CASSQDLGGGAYEQYF,TRBJ2-7,NA,TRBV4-2
TGTGCCAGCAGCGAGGACAGTTATGAAGCTTTCTTT,CASSEDSYEAFF,TRBJ1-1,NA,TRBV7-9
TGTGCCAGCATCCCCCCCCAGGTTTTTGCTAGCACAGATACGCAGTATTTT,CASIPPQVFASTDTQYF,TRBJ2-3,NA,TRBV28
TGCAGCGTTGAAGAAAGTAGAGGAAACACCATATATTTT,CSVEESRGNTIYF,TRBJ1-3,NA,TRBV29-1
TGCGCCAGCAGCCGTTGGACTAGCGGGGGAGAGACCCAGTACTTC,CASSRWTSGGETQYF,TRBJ2-5,TRBD2,TRBV5-1
TGTGCCAGCAGGACAGGGCGCAATCAGCCCCAGCATTTT,CASRTGRNQPQHF,TRBJ1-5,TRBD1,TRBV6-5
TGTGCCACCAGCAGGGGGACGACGGGGGGTGAGCAGTACTTC,CATSRGTTGGEQYF,TRBJ2-7,TRBD2,TRBV15
TGTGCCAGTACCGTAAGGGGTGCGGGGAGCTCCTATAATTCACCCCTCCACTTT,CASTVRGAGSSYNSPLHF,TRBJ1-6,NA,TRBV19
TGTGCCAGCAGTCTTACCAAACAGGGCAGTGGTAATGGCTACACCTTC,CASSLTKQGSGNGYTF,TRBJ1-2,NA,TRBV28
TGCGCCAGCAGCTTGTCCAGACAGAACACTGAAGCTTTCTTT,CASSLSRQNTEAFF,TRBJ1-1,NA,TRBV5-1
TGTGCCAGCAGCGGGACAGGGGGAACTAATGAAAAACTGTTTTTT,CASSGTGGTNEKLFF,TRBJ1-4,TRBD1,TRBV7-9